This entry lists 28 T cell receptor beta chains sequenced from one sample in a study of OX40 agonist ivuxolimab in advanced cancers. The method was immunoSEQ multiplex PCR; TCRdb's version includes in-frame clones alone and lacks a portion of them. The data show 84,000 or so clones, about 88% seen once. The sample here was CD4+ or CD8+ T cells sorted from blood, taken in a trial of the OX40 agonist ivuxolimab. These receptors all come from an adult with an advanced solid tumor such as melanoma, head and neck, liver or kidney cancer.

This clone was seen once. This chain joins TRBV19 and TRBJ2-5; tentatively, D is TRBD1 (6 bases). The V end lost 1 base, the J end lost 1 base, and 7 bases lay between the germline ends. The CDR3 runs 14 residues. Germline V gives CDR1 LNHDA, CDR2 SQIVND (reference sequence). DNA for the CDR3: TGTGCCAGTAGTATAGGAGGGGGCCAAGAGACCCAGTACTTC. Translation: CASSIGGGQETQYF.

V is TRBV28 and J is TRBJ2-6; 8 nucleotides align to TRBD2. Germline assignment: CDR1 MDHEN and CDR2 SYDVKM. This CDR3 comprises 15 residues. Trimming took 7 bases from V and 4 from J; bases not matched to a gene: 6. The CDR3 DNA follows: TGTGCCAGCACCACGGGGGGGACCGGGGCCAACGTCCTGACTTTC. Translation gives CASTTGGTGANVLTF.

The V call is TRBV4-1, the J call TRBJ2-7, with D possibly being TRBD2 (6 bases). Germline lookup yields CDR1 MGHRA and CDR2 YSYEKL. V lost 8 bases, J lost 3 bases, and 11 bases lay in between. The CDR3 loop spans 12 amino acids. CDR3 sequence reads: CASGPGSYEQYF. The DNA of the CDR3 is TGCGCCAGCGGGCCCGGGAGCTACGAGCAGTACTTC.

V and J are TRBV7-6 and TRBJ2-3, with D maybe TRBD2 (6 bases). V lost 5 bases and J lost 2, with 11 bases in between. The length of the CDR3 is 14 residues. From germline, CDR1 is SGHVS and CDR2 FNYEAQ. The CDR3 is CASSQTRATDTQYF. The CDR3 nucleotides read TGTGCCAGCAGCCAGACTAGGGCCACAGATACGCAGTATTTT.

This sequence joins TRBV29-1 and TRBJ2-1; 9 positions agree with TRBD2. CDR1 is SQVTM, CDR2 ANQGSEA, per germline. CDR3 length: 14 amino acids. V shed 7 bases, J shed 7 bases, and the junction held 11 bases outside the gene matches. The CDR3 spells CSASRGGGANEQFF. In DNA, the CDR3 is TGCAGCGCTTCCCGGGGCGGGGGGGCTAATGAGCAGTTCTTC.

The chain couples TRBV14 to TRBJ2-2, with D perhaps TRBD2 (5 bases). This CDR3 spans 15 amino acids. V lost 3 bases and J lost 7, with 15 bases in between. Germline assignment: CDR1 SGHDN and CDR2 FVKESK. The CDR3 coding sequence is TGTGCCAGCAGCCATTACGTCCTACTAGGCGGGGAGCTGTTTTTT. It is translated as CASSHYVLLGGELFF.

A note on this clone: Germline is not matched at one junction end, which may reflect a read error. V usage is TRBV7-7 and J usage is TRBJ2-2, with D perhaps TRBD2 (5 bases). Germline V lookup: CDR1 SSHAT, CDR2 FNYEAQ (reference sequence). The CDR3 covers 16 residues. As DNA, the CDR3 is TGTGCTAGCAGCTCGCAGGCTTCGACGGGAACCGGGGAGCTGTTTTTT. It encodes CASSSQASTGTGELFF.

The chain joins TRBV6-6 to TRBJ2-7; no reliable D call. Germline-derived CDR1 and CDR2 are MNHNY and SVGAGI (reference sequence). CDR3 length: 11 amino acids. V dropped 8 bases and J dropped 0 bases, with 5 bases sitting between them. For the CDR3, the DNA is TGTGCCAGCCGGTCCTCCTACGAGCAGTACTTC. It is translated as CASRSSYEQYF.

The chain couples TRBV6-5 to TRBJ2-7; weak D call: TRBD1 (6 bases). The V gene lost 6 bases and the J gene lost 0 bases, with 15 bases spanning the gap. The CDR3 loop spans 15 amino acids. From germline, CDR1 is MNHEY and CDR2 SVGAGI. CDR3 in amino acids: CASRKNRESSYEQYF. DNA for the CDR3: TGTGCCAGCAGGAAAAACAGGGAAAGCTCCTACGAGCAGTACTTC.

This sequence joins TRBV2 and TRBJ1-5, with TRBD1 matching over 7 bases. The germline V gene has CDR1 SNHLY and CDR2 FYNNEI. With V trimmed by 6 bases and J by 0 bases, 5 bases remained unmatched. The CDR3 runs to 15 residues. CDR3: CASRGGLGSNQPQHF. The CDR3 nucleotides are TGTGCCAGCAGAGGGGGCTTAGGTAGCAATCAGCCCCAGCATTTT.

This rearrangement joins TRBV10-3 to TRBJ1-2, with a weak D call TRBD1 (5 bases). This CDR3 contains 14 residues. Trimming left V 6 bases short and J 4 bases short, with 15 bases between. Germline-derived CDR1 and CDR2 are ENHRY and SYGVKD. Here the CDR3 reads CAIRRDVAGYGYTF. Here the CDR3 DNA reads TGTGCCATCAGAAGGGACGTAGCGGGCTATGGCTACACCTTC.

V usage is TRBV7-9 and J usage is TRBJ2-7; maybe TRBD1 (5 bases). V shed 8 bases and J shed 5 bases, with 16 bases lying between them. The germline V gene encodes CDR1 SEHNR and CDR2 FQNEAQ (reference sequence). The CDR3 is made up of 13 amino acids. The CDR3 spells CASGQQGLHEQYF. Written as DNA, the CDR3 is TGTGCCAGCGGCCAGCAGGGCCTCCACGAGCAGTACTTC.

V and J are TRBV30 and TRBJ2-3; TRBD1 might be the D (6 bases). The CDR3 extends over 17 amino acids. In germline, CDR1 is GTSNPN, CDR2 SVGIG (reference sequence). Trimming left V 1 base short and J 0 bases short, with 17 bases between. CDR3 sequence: CAWSAFWDNSSTDTQYF. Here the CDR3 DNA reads TGTGCCTGGAGTGCGTTTTGGGACAATAGTAGCACAGATACGCAGTATTTT.

The CDR3 region is CASSLLLETETQYF. The CDR3 DNA reads as TGTGCCAGCAGCTTGTTACTAGAAACAGAGACCCAGTACTTC. The chain links TRBV5-4 to TRBJ2-5; D might be TRBD2 (5 bases). The germline gives CDR1 SGHNT, CDR2 YYREEE (reference sequence). Between the trimmed V and J ends, which lost 1 base and 4 bases, there was a span of 11 bases. The CDR3 runs to 14 residues. Based on the CDR3 plus reference TRBV5-4 and TRBJ2-5, the full variable domain is ETGVTQSPTHLIKTRGQQVTLRCSSQSGHNTVSWYQQALGQGPQFIFQYYREEENGRGNFPPRFSGLQFPNYSSELNVNALELDDSALYLCASSLLLETETQYFGPGTRLLVL.

The DNA for the CDR3 is TGTGCCAGCAGCTTAGAGGGGCGACAGGGGCCCCTCCACTTT. Its protein is CASSLEGRQGPLHF. This chain connects TRBV7-6 to TRBJ1-6, with TRBD1 identical over 8 bases. The germline V gene encodes CDR1 SGHVS and CDR2 FNYEAQ. V lost 1 base to trimming and J lost 13 bases; unmatched junction nucleotides: 6. The CDR3 is made up of 14 amino acids.

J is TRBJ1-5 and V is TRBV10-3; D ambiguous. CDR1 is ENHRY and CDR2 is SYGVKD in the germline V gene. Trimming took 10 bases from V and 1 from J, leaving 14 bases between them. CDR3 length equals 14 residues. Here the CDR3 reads CATSSQESNQPQHF. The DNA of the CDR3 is TGTGCCACCTCGAGCCAGGAGAGCAATCAGCCCCAGCATTTT.

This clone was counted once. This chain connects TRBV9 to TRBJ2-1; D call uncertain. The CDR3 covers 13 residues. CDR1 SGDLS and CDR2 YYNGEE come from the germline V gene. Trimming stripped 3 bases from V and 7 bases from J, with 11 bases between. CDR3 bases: TGTGCCAGCAGCGCCAGTACAGCAAATGAGCAGTTCTTC. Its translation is CASSASTANEQFF. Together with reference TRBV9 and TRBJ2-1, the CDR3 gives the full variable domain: DSGVTQTPKHLITATGQRVTLRCSPRSGDLSVYWYQQSLDQGLQFLIQYYNGEERAKGNILERFSAQQFPDLHSELNLSSLELGDSALYFCASSASTANEQFFGPGTRLTVL.

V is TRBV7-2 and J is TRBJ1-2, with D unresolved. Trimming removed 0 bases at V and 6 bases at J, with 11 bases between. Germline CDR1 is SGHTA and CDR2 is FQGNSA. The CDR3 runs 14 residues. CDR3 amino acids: CASSLAPGLHGYTF. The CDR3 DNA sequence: TGTGCCAGCAGCTTAGCACCCGGGTTGCATGGCTACACCTTC.

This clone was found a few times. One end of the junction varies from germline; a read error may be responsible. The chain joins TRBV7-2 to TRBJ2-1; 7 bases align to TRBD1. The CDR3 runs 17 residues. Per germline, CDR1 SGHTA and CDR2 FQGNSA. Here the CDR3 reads CASSLEGGRVSDNEQFF. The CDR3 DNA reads TGTGCCAGCAGCTTAGAAGGGGGCAGGGTCTCCGACAATGAGCAGTTCTTC.

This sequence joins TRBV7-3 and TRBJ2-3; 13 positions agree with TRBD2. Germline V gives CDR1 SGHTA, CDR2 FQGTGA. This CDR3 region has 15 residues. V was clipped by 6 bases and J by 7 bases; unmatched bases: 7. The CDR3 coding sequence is TGTGCCAGCAGTCCTACTAGCGGGGGGGCCAATACGCAGTATTTT. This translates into CASSPTSGGANTQYF.

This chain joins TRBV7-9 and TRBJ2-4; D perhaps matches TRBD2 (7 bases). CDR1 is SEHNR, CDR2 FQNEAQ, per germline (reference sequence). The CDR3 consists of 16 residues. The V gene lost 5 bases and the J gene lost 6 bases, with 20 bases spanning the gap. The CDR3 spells CASSQDPGGRGNIQYF. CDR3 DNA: TGTGCCAGCAGCCAAGATCCGGGGGGCCGGGGAAACATTCAGTACTTC.

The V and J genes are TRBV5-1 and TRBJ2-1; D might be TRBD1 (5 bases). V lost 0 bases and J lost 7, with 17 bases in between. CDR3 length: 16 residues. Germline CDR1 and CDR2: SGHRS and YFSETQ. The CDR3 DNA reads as TGCGCCAGCAGCTTGGAGGGTTTTGGTAGGACAAATGAGCAGTTCTTC. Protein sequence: CASSLEGFGRTNEQFF.

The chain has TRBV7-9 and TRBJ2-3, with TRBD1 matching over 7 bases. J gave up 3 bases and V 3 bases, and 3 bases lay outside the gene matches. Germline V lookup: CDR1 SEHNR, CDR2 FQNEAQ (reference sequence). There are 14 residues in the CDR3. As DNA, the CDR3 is TGTGCCAGCAGCTTGAGACAGGGTACAGATACGCAGTATTTT. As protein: CASSLRQGTDTQYF.

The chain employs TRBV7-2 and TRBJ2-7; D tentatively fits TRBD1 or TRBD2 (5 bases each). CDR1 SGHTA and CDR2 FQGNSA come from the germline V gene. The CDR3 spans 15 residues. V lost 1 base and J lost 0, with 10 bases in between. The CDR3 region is CASSLGGSSSYEQYF. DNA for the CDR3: TGTGCCAGCAGCTTAGGGGGGTCCTCCTCCTACGAGCAGTACTTC. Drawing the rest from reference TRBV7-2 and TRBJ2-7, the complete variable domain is GAGVSQSPSNKVTEKGKDVELRCDPISGHTALYWYRQSLGQGLEFLIYFQGNSAPDKSGLPSDRFSAERTGGSVSTLTIQRTQQEDSAVYLCASSLGGSSSYEQYFGPGTRLTVT.

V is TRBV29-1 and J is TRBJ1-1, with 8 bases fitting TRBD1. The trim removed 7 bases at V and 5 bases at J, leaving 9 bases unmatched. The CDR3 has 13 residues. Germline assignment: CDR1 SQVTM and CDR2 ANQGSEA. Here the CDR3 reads CSGLTGVGTEAFF. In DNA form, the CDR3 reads TGCAGCGGTTTGACAGGGGTTGGGACTGAAGCTTTCTTT. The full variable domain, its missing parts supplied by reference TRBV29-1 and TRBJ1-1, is SAVISQKPSRDICQRGTSLTIQCQVDSQVTMMFWYRQQPGQSLTLIATANQGSEATYESGFVIDKFPISRPNLTFSTLTVSNMSPEDSSIYLCSGLTGVGTEAFFGQGTRLTVV.

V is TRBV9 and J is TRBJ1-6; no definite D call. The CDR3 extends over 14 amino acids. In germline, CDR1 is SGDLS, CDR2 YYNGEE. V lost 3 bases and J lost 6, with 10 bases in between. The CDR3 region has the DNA TGTGCCAGCAGCGCCACGGTTTTTAATTCACCCCTCCACTTT. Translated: CASSATVFNSPLHF.

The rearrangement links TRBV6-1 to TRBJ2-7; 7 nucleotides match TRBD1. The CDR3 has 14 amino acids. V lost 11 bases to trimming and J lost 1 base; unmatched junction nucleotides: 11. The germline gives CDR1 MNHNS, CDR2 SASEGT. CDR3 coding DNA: TGTGCCGACCGAGGACAGGAGATTTCCTACGAGCAGTACTTC. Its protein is CADRGQEISYEQYF.

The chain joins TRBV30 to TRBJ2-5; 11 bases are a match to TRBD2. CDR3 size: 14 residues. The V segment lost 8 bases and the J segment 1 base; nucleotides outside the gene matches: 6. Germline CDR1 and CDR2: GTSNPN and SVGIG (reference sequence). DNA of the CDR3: TGTGCCAGAACTAGCGGGGGATCCCAAGAGACCCAGTACTTC. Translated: CARTSGGSQETQYF.